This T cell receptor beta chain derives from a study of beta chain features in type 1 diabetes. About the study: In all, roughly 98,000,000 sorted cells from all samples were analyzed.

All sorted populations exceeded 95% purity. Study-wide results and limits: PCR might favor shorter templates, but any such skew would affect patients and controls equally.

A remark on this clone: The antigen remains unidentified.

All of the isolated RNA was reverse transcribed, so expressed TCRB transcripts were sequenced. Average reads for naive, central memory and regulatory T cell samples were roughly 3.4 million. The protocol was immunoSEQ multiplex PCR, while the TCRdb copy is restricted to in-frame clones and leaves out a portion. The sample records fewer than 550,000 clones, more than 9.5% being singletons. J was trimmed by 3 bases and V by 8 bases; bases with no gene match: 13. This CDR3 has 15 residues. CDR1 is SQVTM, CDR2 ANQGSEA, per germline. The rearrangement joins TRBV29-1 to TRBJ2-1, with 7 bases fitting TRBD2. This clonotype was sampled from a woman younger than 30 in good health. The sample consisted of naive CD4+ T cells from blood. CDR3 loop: CSTRPGLVIYNEQFF. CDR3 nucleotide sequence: TGCAGCACCCGGCCCGGACTAGTTATCTACAATGAGCAGTTCTTC.